The 2 T cell receptor beta chains below all came from one sample that was sequenced in a study of blood T cell repertoires in COVID-19. Assay used: immunoSEQ multiplex PCR; TCRdb lists only in-frame clones, some missing. The table shows 490,000 or so clones, with approximately 86% occurring only once. The sample was PBMCs or T cells enriched from blood (not recorded which). The source is an older woman who had recovered from COVID-19.

The chain combines TRBV6-5 with TRBJ1-6; tentatively, D is TRBD1 (6 bases). V was shortened by 2 bases and J by 7 bases, with 9 bases between the two germline ends. The CDR3 runs to 14 residues. Germline V gives CDR1 MNHEY, CDR2 SVGAGI. The CDR3 protein is CASSYTRGNSPLHF. CDR3 in DNA: TGTGCCAGCAGTTACACCAGGGGAAATTCACCCCTCCACTTT.

The chain recombines TRBV7-2 with TRBJ1-3; no clear D. Trimming removed 8 bases at V and 0 bases at J, with 8 bases between. The CDR3 sequence is 13 residues long. Germline CDR1 SGHTA, CDR2 FQGNSA. The CDR3 DNA reads TGTGCCAGCCGTATGTACTCTGGAAACACCATATATTTT. It translates to CASRMYSGNTIYF. The full variable domain, its missing parts supplied by reference TRBV7-2 and TRBJ1-3, is GAGVSQSPSNKVTEKGKDVELRCDPISGHTALYWYRQSLGQGLEFLIYFQGNSAPDKSGLPSDRFSAERTGGSVSTLTIQRTQQEDSAVYLCASRMYSGNTIYFGEGSWLTVV.